A selection of T cell receptor beta chains follows, all from one sample in a study of beta chain features in type 1 diabetes. TCRdb's table, derived via immunoSEQ multiplex PCR, lists solely in-frame clones and lacks some. Of roughly 40,000 clones in the sample, around 45% were seen once. The sample comprised central memory CD4+ T cells from blood. Source of these receptors: a woman between 18 and 30 years old in good health. Each CDR3 is given with its conserved first and last residue. A D gene is named only where the DNA matches it firmly. The listing skips clone size in some rows; elsewhere it reads once, few, many or a size class.

clone size: .
J gene: TRBJ2-4
V gene: TRBV7-3
D gene: TRBD2
CDR3 DNA: TGTGCCAGCAGCTTAGTGGCGGGGGAAGGCAAAAACATTCAGTACTTC
CDR3 protein: CASSLVAGEGKNIQYF

clone size: .
J gene: TRBJ2-1
V gene: TRBV30
D gene: TRBD2
CDR3 DNA: TGTGCCTGCACTACCGGGACTAGCGATGAGCAGTTCTTC
CDR3 protein: CACTTGTSDEQFF

clone size: few
J gene: TRBJ2-1
V gene: TRBV15
D gene: TRBD2
CDR3 DNA: TGTGCCACCAGCACCGGGACTAGCGAGACTGGCAATGAGCAGTTCTTC
CDR3 protein: CATSTGTSETGNEQFF

clone size: few
J gene: TRBJ2-1
V gene: TRBV12-5
D gene: .
CDR3 DNA: TGTGCTAGTGGTTTGGGAGAGGCTAACTACAATGAGCAGTTCTTC
CDR3 protein: CASGLGEANYNEQFF

clone size: .
J gene: TRBJ2-2
V gene: TRBV27
D gene: TRBD2
CDR3 DNA: TGTGCCAGCAGTTTCCCCACGCCTAGCGGGAGTAACACCGGGGAGCTGTTTTTT
CDR3 protein: CASSFPTPSGSNTGELFF

clone size: .
J gene: TRBJ1-5
V gene: TRBV7-2
D gene: .
CDR3 DNA: TGTGCCAGCAGCCCCCGACAGGCTCGCCCCAATCAGCCCCAGCATTTT
CDR3 protein: CASSPRQARPNQPQHF

clone size: .
J gene: TRBJ2-1
V gene: TRBV29-1
D gene: TRBD2
CDR3 DNA: TGCAGCTCGCGGGGGGGCGCCGAGCAGTTCTTC
CDR3 protein: CSSRGGAEQFF

clone size: .
J gene: TRBJ2-3
V gene: TRBV30
D gene: .
CDR3 DNA: TGTGCCTGGAGTGTAGCCCCCCTGCCTCGGGCAGATACGCAGTATTTT
CDR3 protein: CAWSVAPLPRADTQYF

clone size: .
J gene: TRBJ1-3
V gene: TRBV7-9
D gene: .
CDR3 DNA: TGTGCCAGCAGCTTAGCAGGGGCCGTCGGAAACACCATATATTTT
CDR3 protein: CASSLAGAVGNTIYF

clone size: few
J gene: TRBJ1-5
V gene: TRBV2
D gene: TRBD1
CDR3 DNA: TGTGCCAGCAGGCCCAACAGGGGAGAGCCCCAGCATTTT
CDR3 protein: CASRPNRGEPQHF

clone size: .
J gene: TRBJ1-2
V gene: TRBV19
D gene: TRBD1
CDR3 DNA: TGTGCCAGTAGTACCCCCCCGGGACAGGGGGATGGCTACACCTTC
CDR3 protein: CASSTPPGQGDGYTF

clone size: .
J gene: TRBJ2-2
V gene: TRBV6-5
D gene: TRBD1
CDR3 DNA: TGTGCCAGCAGTTACTCTGGGACAGGGGACACCGGGGAGCTGTTTTTT
CDR3 protein: CASSYSGTGDTGELFF

clone size: .
J gene: TRBJ1-1
V gene: TRBV12-5
D gene: .
CDR3 DNA: TGTGCTAGTGGTTTTGGATTGGCAGGGAACACTGAAGCTTTCTTT
CDR3 protein: CASGFGLAGNTEAFF

clone size: .
J gene: TRBJ1-2
V gene: TRBV5-1
D gene: TRBD1
CDR3 DNA: TGCGCCAGCAGTATAACAGGGGACTATGGCTACACCTTC
CDR3 protein: CASSITGDYGYTF

clone size: .
J gene: TRBJ2-4
V gene: TRBV2
D gene: TRBD1
CDR3 DNA: TGTGCCGGCCGGGACAGGGGAATATTTCGGTCCAAAAACATTCAGTACTTC
CDR3 protein: CAGRDRGIFRSKNIQYF

clone size: .
J gene: TRBJ1-2
V gene: TRBV6-5
D gene: TRBD1
CDR3 DNA: TGTGCCAGCAGACCTGGGACAGGGAACTATGGCTACACCTTC
CDR3 protein: CASRPGTGNYGYTF

clone size: few
J gene: TRBJ1-5
V gene: TRBV15
D gene: .
CDR3 DNA: TGTGCCACCAGCTCCGGGGGAGGCAATCAGCCCCAGCATTTT
CDR3 protein: CATSSGGGNQPQHF

clone size: .
J gene: TRBJ2-1
V gene: TRBV6-1
D gene: TRBD2
CDR3 DNA: TGTGCCAGCAGTGATCCGGGACTAGATTGGGTCAATGAGCAGTTCTTC
CDR3 protein: CASSDPGLDWVNEQFF

clone size: few
J gene: TRBJ2-5
V gene: TRBV5-1
D gene: .
CDR3 DNA: TGCGCCAGCAGCTTGGGGGGGCTAGAGACCCAGTACTTC
CDR3 protein: CASSLGGLETQYF

clone size: .
J gene: TRBJ2-3
V gene: TRBV19
D gene: TRBD2
CDR3 DNA: TGTGCCAGTAGTACCAGGACTAGCGGGAGGACAGATACGCAGTATTTT
CDR3 protein: CASSTRTSGRTDTQYF

clone size: few
J gene: TRBJ2-7
V gene: TRBV11-3
D gene: TRBD1
CDR3 DNA: TGTGCCAGCAGCCCGGACAGGTACTCCTACGAGCAGTACTTC
CDR3 protein: CASSPDRYSYEQYF

clone size: .
J gene: TRBJ2-7
V gene: TRBV6-1
D gene: .
CDR3 DNA: TGTGCCAGCAGTGAACAGGGGCTGGCCGTCTACGAGCAGTACTTC
CDR3 protein: CASSEQGLAVYEQYF

clone size: few
J gene: TRBJ2-1
V gene: TRBV5-1
D gene: .
CDR3 DNA: TGCGCCAGCAGCCCCGGTGGGCTAGCCGTTAATGAGCAGTTCTTC
CDR3 protein: CASSPGGLAVNEQFF

clone size: .
J gene: TRBJ2-7
V gene: TRBV5-1
D gene: TRBD2
CDR3 DNA: TGCGCCAGTGGACCCGCGGGGGGTTTCTCCTACGAGCAGTACTTC
CDR3 protein: CASGPAGGFSYEQYF

clone size: .
J gene: TRBJ1-5
V gene: TRBV27
D gene: .
CDR3 DNA: TGTGCCAGCAGTTTCGCGGGGGTTGCTAGCAATCAGCCCCAGCATTTT
CDR3 protein: CASSFAGVASNQPQHF

clone size: .
J gene: TRBJ2-3
V gene: TRBV2
D gene: TRBD2
CDR3 DNA: TGTGCCAGCAAGGAGAGTAGCGGGAGCGGGGATACGCAGTATTTT
CDR3 protein: CASKESSGSGDTQYF

clone size: .
J gene: TRBJ1-2
V gene: TRBV25-1
D gene: TRBD1
CDR3 DNA: TGTGCCAGCGGAGCCGGGACAGGGGTAGGAGGCTACACCTTC
CDR3 protein: CASGAGTGVGGYTF

clone size: .
J gene: TRBJ2-3
V gene: TRBV7-9
D gene: .
CDR3 DNA: TGTGCCAGCAGCTTAGCGCTATCTAGCACAGATACGCAGTATTTT
CDR3 protein: CASSLALSSTDTQYF

clone size: .
J gene: TRBJ2-5
V gene: TRBV5-4
D gene: .
CDR3 DNA: TGTGCCAGCAGGCTCGACAGGCGCCAAGAGACCCAGTACTTC
CDR3 protein: CASRLDRRQETQYF

clone size: .
J gene: TRBJ2-3
V gene: TRBV27
D gene: .
CDR3 DNA: TGTGCCAGCAGTTTAAGGGGCAGAGCCAGCACAGATACGCAGTATTTT
CDR3 protein: CASSLRGRASTDTQYF

clone size: .
J gene: TRBJ1-2
V gene: TRBV29-1
D gene: .
CDR3 DNA: TGCAGCGTTGTGGGTTCCGGGGGCTACACCTTC
CDR3 protein: CSVVGSGGYTF

clone size: .
J gene: TRBJ2-1
V gene: TRBV7-8
D gene: TRBD1
CDR3 DNA: TGTGCCAGCAGCTTAGGGGACAGGGGGTACAATGAGCAGTTCTTC
CDR3 protein: CASSLGDRGYNEQFF

clone size: .
J gene: TRBJ1-2
V gene: TRBV11-2
D gene: TRBD1
CDR3 DNA: TGTGCCAGCAGGTCGTATAAGACAGGGGGGTCTTATGGCTACACCTTC
CDR3 protein: CASRSYKTGGSYGYTF

clone size: .
J gene: TRBJ2-2
V gene: TRBV2
D gene: TRBD1
CDR3 DNA: TGTGCCAGCGGGACAGAAATGGACACCGGGGAGCTGTTTTTT
CDR3 protein: CASGTEMDTGELFF

clone size: .
J gene: TRBJ1-2
V gene: TRBV7-9
D gene: .
CDR3 DNA: TGTGCCAGCAGCTTAGGGGGCCTAATGAGGACAGCCGGGATCACCTTC
CDR3 protein: CASSLGGLMRTAGITF

clone size: .
J gene: TRBJ2-7
V gene: TRBV4-1
D gene: .
CDR3 DNA: TGCGCCAGCAGCCGACTAGTTCAGTCTTCCTACGAGCAGTACTTC
CDR3 protein: CASSRLVQSSYEQYF

clone size: medium-sized
J gene: TRBJ2-5
V gene: TRBV13
D gene: .
CDR3 DNA: TGTGCCAGCAGCTTTTCCCTGGCAGGGTGGAAGGAGACCCAGTACTTC
CDR3 protein: CASSFSLAGWKETQYF

clone size: few
J gene: TRBJ2-5
V gene: TRBV9
D gene: TRBD2
CDR3 DNA: TGTGCCAGCAGCGTAGCGGGGACTAGCGTCCAAGAGACCCAGTACTTC
CDR3 protein: CASSVAGTSVQETQYF

clone size: .
J gene: TRBJ2-1
V gene: TRBV5-6
D gene: TRBD2
CDR3 DNA: TGTGCCAGCAGCTCCTTGCCTAGCGGGAGAATCGATGAGCAGTTCTTC
CDR3 protein: CASSSLPSGRIDEQFF

clone size: .
J gene: TRBJ2-1
V gene: TRBV9
D gene: .
CDR3 DNA: TGTGCCAGCAGCGTATTTCCGGGAGTGGACGAGCAGTTCTTC
CDR3 protein: CASSVFPGVDEQFF

clone size: .
J gene: TRBJ1-2
V gene: TRBV20-1
D gene: .
CDR3 DNA: TGCAGTGCGGCCAATCAAGGCTACACCTTC
CDR3 protein: CSAANQGYTF